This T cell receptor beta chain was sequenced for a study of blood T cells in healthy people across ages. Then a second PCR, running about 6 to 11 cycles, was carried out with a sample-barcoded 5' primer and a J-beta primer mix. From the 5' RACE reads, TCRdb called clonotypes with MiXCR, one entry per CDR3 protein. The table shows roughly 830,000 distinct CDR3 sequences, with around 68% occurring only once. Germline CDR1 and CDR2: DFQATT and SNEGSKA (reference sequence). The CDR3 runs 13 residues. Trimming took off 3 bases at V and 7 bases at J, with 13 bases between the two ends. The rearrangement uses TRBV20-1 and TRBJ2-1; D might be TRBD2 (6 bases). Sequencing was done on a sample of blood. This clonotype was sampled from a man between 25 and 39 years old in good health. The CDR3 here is CSASGGVMNEQFF. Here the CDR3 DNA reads TGCAGTGCTAGTGGCGGGGTTATGAATGAGCAGTTCTTC.